This T cell receptor beta chain originates from a study of control samples from healthy donors and cancer patients (dated by TCRdb to about 2020). Regarding this clone: Its antigen remains undetermined. No per-base quality is available; no much larger clone lies one base away.

V lost 1 base and J lost 6 bases, and the count of bases not matched to a germline gene is 9. CDR3 length: 17 amino acids, cysteine to phenylalanine. Solely the CDR3 DNA is kept, with 51 bases framed from the first base. According to the germline V gene, CDR1 reads KGHSH and CDR2 reads LQKENI. Libraries were made using the immunoSEQ multiplex PCR assay. TCRdb's version of the immuneACCESS table is confined to in-frame rearrangements and falls short of the full clone set. An unresolved V gene accounts for under half of the shortfall where checked; the remainder is of unknown origin. The sample data list about 130,000 clones, and approximately 94% of these were observed just once. About 1.5% of the sample comes from the top ten.

This sequence was found in a man aged 45-65 years with head and neck cancer. Material for sequencing was PBMCs. This chain joins TRBV18 to TRBJ2-2, with 9 bases in between that match TRBD1. The nucleotide sequence is TGTGCCAGCTCACCACGGGACAGGGTATCAGGACCCGGGGAGCTGTTTTTT. It translates as CASSPRDRVSGPGELFF.